Listed here are 26 T cell receptor beta chains from one sample, sequenced in a study of T cells in women clearing cervical HPV infection. Sequencing used immunoSEQ multiplex PCR; TCRdb keeps in-frame clones, though not all of them. The listing contains 15,000 to 20,000 clones. Sequencing was carried out using blood buffy coat. The receptors were sampled from a woman aged 18 to 75 with a cervical HPV16 infection that either progressed to CIN3+ or cleared (not recorded which).

This clone is identified as medium-sized (0.01 to 0.1%) from frequency. The read ends 3 residues early relative to the CDR3; the germline J gene fills the gap. This chain connects TRBV4-1 to TRBJ1-4; D gene unclear. This CDR3 has 13 amino acids. CDR1 MGHRA and CDR2 YSYEKL come from the germline V gene. Trimming stripped 2 bases from V and 8 bases from J, with 9 bases between. The covered CDR3 bases are TGCGCCAGCAGCCAAACTATAGGAGAAAAA. It specifies CASSQTIGEK. The full CDR3 protein reads CASSQTIGEKLFF.

In the case of this clone: The read terminates 3 residues before the CDR3 end, so the remaining end is supplied by the germline J gene. The chain is built from TRBV28 and TRBJ1-2; D is ambiguous. The germline CDR1 and CDR2 sequences are MDHEN and SYDVKM. The CDR3 spans 14 residues. CDR3 DNA (partial): TGTGCCAGCAGAACACCAAGGGCGATTCGGGGC. It codes for CASRTPRAIRG. In full, the CDR3 reads CASRTPRAIRGYTF.

Regarding this clone: A read error may account for a junction end that differs from germline. Read data end 3 residues before the CDR3 end; the end is taken from the germline J gene. The chain joins TRBV4-2 to TRBJ2-7; 16 bases agree with TRBD2. Germline V lookup: CDR1 LGHNA, CDR2 YNFKEQ. The CDR3 is 15 residues long. The CDR3 sequence: CASSQGLAGGYEQYF. Incomplete CDR3 DNA: TGCGCCAGCAGCCAGGGACTAGCGGGGGGGTACGAG.

Notes on this clone: The CDR3 extends 3 residues past the end of the read, so its final part is completed from the germline J gene. This chain links TRBV19 with TRBJ1-5; weak D call: TRBD1 (6 bases). CDR3 length: 15 residues. Germline V gene lookup returns CDR1 LNHDA and CDR2 SQIVND (reference sequence). With 3 bases removed from V and 3 bases from J, the gap between germline ends came to 12 bases. CDR3 loop: CASSIFYRDNQPQHF. CDR3 DNA (partial): TGTGCCAGTAGTATTTTTTACAGGGACAATCAGCCC. The whole variable domain, remainder taken from reference TRBV19 and TRBJ1-5, is DGGITQSPKYLFRKEGQNVTLSCEQNLNHDAMYWYRQDPGQGLRLIYYSQIVNDFQKGDIAEGYSVSREKKESFPLTVTSAQKNPTAFYLCASSIFYRDNQPQHFGDGTRLSIL.

A word on this clone: Coverage ceases 3 residues before the CDR3 finishes, and the germline J gene fills in the end. This chain uses TRBV20-1 with TRBJ2-1; D may be TRBD2 (6 bases). CDR1 is DFQATT and CDR2 is SNEGSKA in the germline V gene (reference sequence). CDR3 length equals 16 residues. Trimming took 5 bases from V and 0 from J, leaving 17 bases between them. CDR3 DNA, as far as it was read: TGCAGTGCTGAGGCTGGGACTTCAAGCTCCTACAATGAG. Translated: CSAEAGTSSSYNE. In full, the CDR3 reads CSAEAGTSSSYNEQFF.

Worth noting for this clone: The CDR3 extends 3 residues past the end of the read, so its final part is completed from the germline J gene. The V and J genes are TRBV30 and TRBJ2-7; TRBD1 matches at 7 bases. CDR3 length: 13 residues. The V and J ends lost 3 bases and 2 bases, in that order; junction bases with no gene match: 4. The germline V gene has CDR1 GTSNPN and CDR2 SVGIG (reference sequence). This chain's CDR3 is CAWSRDSPYEQYF. The sequenced part of the CDR3 DNA is TGTGCCTGGAGCCGGGACAGCCCCTACGAG.

Turning to this clone: The CDR3 end falls 3 residues outside the read, so it is completed with the germline J gene. The rearrangement joins TRBV7-2 to TRBJ1-2, with a weak D call TRBD1 (5 bases). This CDR3 contains 14 residues. Germline CDR1 reads SGHTA; CDR2 reads FQGNSA. The CDR3: CASSLARGGVAYTF. The sequenced part of the CDR3 DNA is TGTGCCAGCAGCTTAGCGCGGGGGGGGGTCGCC.

For this clone: The missing CDR3 end, 3 residues past where the read stops, is filled in from the germline J gene. This chain joins TRBV20-1 and TRBJ1-4, with D perhaps TRBD1 (6 bases). The CDR3 loop spans 13 amino acids. Trimming left V 5 bases short and J 4 bases short, with 11 bases between. Germline CDR1 and CDR2: DFQATT and SNEGSKA (reference sequence). The CDR3 is CSAEKQGNEKLFF. The CDR3 bases that were read are TGCAGTGCTGAAAAACAGGGTAATGAAAAA.

Notes on this clone: The read ends 3 residues shy of where the CDR3 ends; the end is completed using the germline J gene. This chain connects TRBV11-3 to TRBJ2-1; weak D call: TRBD1 (6 bases). Germline V gene data show CDR1 as SGHNT and CDR2 as YENEEA. The length of the CDR3 is 15 residues. The germline V and J ends were trimmed by 5 bases and 0 bases, with 11 bases remaining between them. CDR3 DNA, as far as it was read: TGTGCCAGCAGCGCGATAGGGGGCTCCTACAATGAG. It yields the protein CASSAIGGSYNE. The entire CDR3 protein is CASSAIGGSYNEQFF. The full variable domain, with the rest looked up from reference TRBV11-3 and TRBJ2-1, is EAGVVQSPRYKIIEKKQPVAFWCNPISGHNTLYWYLQNLGQGPELLIRYENEEAVDDSQLPKDRFSAERLKGVDSTLKIQPAELGDSAVYLCASSAIGGSYNEQFFGPGTRLTVL.

As for this clone: The missing CDR3 end, 3 residues past where the read stops, is filled in from the germline J gene. The V and J genes are TRBV7-3 and TRBJ2-3; 10 positions match TRBD2. The CDR3 spans 15 residues. Germline lookup yields CDR1 SGHTA and CDR2 FQGTGA. V gave up 5 bases and J gave up 3 bases; unmatched junction bases: 5. CDR3 sequence: CASSLTSGETDTQYF. The covered CDR3 bases are TGTGCCAGCAGCCTCACTAGCGGGGAAACAGATACG.

This chain's CDR3 is CASRSTGDTEAFF. The covered CDR3 bases are TGCGCCAGCAGGTCAACGGGGGACACTGAA. The chain employs TRBV5-1 and TRBJ1-1; possibly TRBD1 for D (5 bases). The read ends 3 residues early relative to the CDR3; the germline J gene fills the gap. The CDR3 spans 13 residues. V lost 5 bases, J lost 3 bases, and 11 bases lay in between. Per the germline V gene, CDR1 is SGHRS and CDR2 is YFSETQ.

Frequency places this clone as medium-sized. The read ends 3 residues shy of where the CDR3 ends; the end is completed using the germline J gene. This chain links TRBV6-2 or TRBV6-3 with TRBJ2-4, with TRBD2 matching 9 bases. Germline CDR1 MNHEY, CDR2 SVGEGT. The CDR3 consists of 17 residues. The V and J ends lost 5 bases and 0 bases, in that order; junction bases with no gene match: 8. Incomplete CDR3 DNA: TGTGCCAGCAGTCCCCTGAATAGCGGGGGAGCCAAAAACATT. Protein product: CASSPLNSGGAKNI. The entire CDR3 protein is CASSPLNSGGAKNIQYF.

Comments on this clone: Read data end 3 residues before the CDR3 end; the end is taken from the germline J gene. The chain employs TRBV5-1 and TRBJ2-5; 9 positions match TRBD1. This CDR3 spans 16 amino acids. V lost 3 bases, J lost 5 bases, and 11 bases stayed unmatched. Germline V CDR1 and CDR2: SGHRS, YFSETQ. CDR3 in amino acids: CASSSIQGARVETQYF. The CDR3 bases that were read are TGCGCCAGCAGCTCCATACAGGGGGCGCGAGTGGAGACC.

Details on this clone: The CDR3 end is not reached by the read, which stops 3 residues before it; the germline J gene fills it in. The gene calls are TRBV28 and TRBJ1-5; D may be TRBD1 (5 bases). V lost 3 bases to trimming and J lost 0 bases, with 18 bases between them. The CDR3 is made up of 18 amino acids. Germline loops: CDR1 MDHEN, CDR2 SYDVKM. The CDR3 loop reads CASSLGGWGRYSNQPQHF. CDR3 DNA, as far as it was read: TGTGCCAGCAGTTTGGGGGGGTGGGGCCGATATAGCAATCAGCCC.

CDR3 DNA (partial): TGCAGTGCTAGAGATTTGCGACATGGCACAGATACG. As protein: CSARDLRHGTDT. The complete CDR3 sequence is CSARDLRHGTDTQYF. V usage is TRBV20-1 and J usage is TRBJ2-3; no clear D. The CDR3 extends 3 residues past the end of the read, so its final part is completed from the germline J gene. The CDR3 loop spans 15 amino acids. The germline V and J ends were trimmed by 0 bases and 1 base, with 11 bases remaining between them. Germline V gene lookup returns CDR1 DFQATT and CDR2 SNEGSKA (reference sequence).

Concerning this clone: The CDR3 end lies 3 residues beyond the end of the read and is filled in from the germline J gene. The genes are TRBV10-3 and TRBJ2-5; 7 nucleotides match TRBD1. The CDR3 runs 13 residues. V gave up 4 bases and J gave up 3 bases; unmatched junction bases: 2. CDR1 is ENHRY, CDR2 SYGVKD, per germline. CDR3 DNA (partial): TGTGCCATCAGTGTAGGACAGGAAGAGACC. Amino acids: CAISVGQEET. The full CDR3 reads CAISVGQEETQYF.

The CDR3: CASSIQGRDGEKLFF. CDR3 DNA (partial): TGTGCCAGTAGTATACAGGGCCGGGATGGTGAAAAA. The V and J genes are TRBV19 and TRBJ1-4, with D perhaps matching TRBD1 (5 bases). Sequencing ends 3 residues short of the CDR3 end; the germline J gene provides the rest. The CDR3 has 15 residues. Germline-derived CDR1 and CDR2 are LNHDA and SQIVND (reference sequence). Trimming took 2 bases from V and 7 from J, leaving 14 bases between them.

About this clone: The CDR3 goes on 3 residues after the read ends, and that part is filled in from the germline J gene. The chain carries TRBV7-2 and TRBJ2-1; D is undetermined. This CDR3 is 11 amino acids long. Trimming cost V 9 bases and J 4 bases, with 7 bases left between them. Germline lookup yields CDR1 SGHTA and CDR2 FQGNSA. This CDR3 is CASTGYNEQFF. The covered CDR3 bases are TGTGCCAGTACGGGTTACAATGAG.

Worth noting for this clone: Sequencing ends 3 residues short of the CDR3 end; the germline J gene provides the rest. This rearrangement joins TRBV19 to TRBJ1-3; 9 nucleotides align to TRBD1. J was trimmed by 0 bases and V by 3 bases; bases with no gene match: 3. CDR3 length equals 16 residues. Looked up from germline, CDR1 is LNHDA and CDR2 is SQIVND (reference sequence). CDR3 DNA (partial): TGTGCCAGTAGTATCGGGACAGGGAGCTCTGGAAACACC. It encodes CASSIGTGSSGNT. The entire CDR3 protein is CASSIGTGSSGNTIYF.

The sequenced part of the CDR3 DNA is TGTGCCAGCAGCTTAGATTCTGACCAAGAGACC. Its translation: CASSLDSDQET. The whole CDR3 region reads CASSLDSDQETQYF. This chain uses TRBV11-3 with TRBJ2-5; D gene uncertain. The missing CDR3 end, 3 residues past where the read stops, is filled in from the germline J gene. The germline V and J ends were trimmed by 0 bases and 0 bases, with 5 bases remaining between them. Germline-derived CDR1 and CDR2 are SGHNT and YENEEA. CDR3 length equals 14 residues. Full variable domain (rest looked up from reference TRBV11-3 and TRBJ2-5): EAGVVQSPRYKIIEKKQPVAFWCNPISGHNTLYWYLQNLGQGPELLIRYENEEAVDDSQLPKDRFSAERLKGVDSTLKIQPAELGDSAVYLCASSLDSDQETQYFGPGTRLLVL.

With regard to this clone: The read finishes 3 residues shy of the CDR3 end, and the germline J gene is used to complete it. The chain is built from TRBV2 and TRBJ2-6; no firm D call. Per germline, CDR1 SNHLY and CDR2 FYNNEI. V was clipped by 4 bases and J by 1 base, with 14 bases between them. CDR3 length equals 17 residues. The chain's CDR3 is CASSGVGGRSGANVLTF. The sequenced part of the CDR3 DNA is TGTGCCAGCAGTGGTGTAGGTGGCAGGTCTGGGGCCAACGTC.

As concerns this clone: The observed sequence ends 3 residues before the CDR3 terminus, with the missing tail filled in from the germline J gene. The gene calls are TRBV19 and TRBJ2-3; D is undetermined. This CDR3 comprises 16 residues. Germline V lookup: CDR1 LNHDA, CDR2 SQIVND (reference sequence). The V and J ends lost 3 bases and 1 base respectively, with 14 bases between them. The part of the CDR3 DNA that was read is TGTGCCAGTAGTATTTCGGCCGCAGGTGGCACAGATACG. Translated: CASSISAAGGTDT. The whole CDR3 is CASSISAAGGTDTQYF.

In the case of this clone: From the germline J gene comes the end of the CDR3, since the read stops 3 residues before it. The rearrangement joins TRBV2 to TRBJ2-1; D not resolved. CDR1 SNHLY and CDR2 FYNNEI come from the germline V gene. This CDR3 comprises 14 residues. V lost 4 bases to trimming and J lost 5 bases, with 12 bases between them. CDR3 in amino acids: CASSGALYNNEQFF. Incomplete CDR3 DNA: TGTGCCAGCAGTGGGGCCCTTTACAACAATGAG.

A remark on this clone: The CDR3 end lies 3 residues beyond the end of the read and is filled in from the germline J gene. The rearrangement uses TRBV19 and TRBJ1-1; D is unresolved. V was cut by 7 bases and J by 0 bases, with 15 bases left in between. CDR3 size: 15 residues. In germline, CDR1 is LNHDA, CDR2 SQIVND (reference sequence). Partial CDR3 DNA: TGTGCCAGTAATGGCGCGGTGGGTATGAACACTGAA. Amino acid sequence: CASNGAVGMNTE. The whole CDR3 reads CASNGAVGMNTEAFF.

About this clone itself: The CDR3 end is not reached by the read, which stops 3 residues before it; the germline J gene fills it in. This chain joins TRBV20-1 and TRBJ1-2, with 8 bases lining up with TRBD1. J gave up 0 bases and V 3 bases, and 12 bases lay outside the gene matches. Germline CDR1 is DFQATT and CDR2 is SNEGSKA (reference sequence). The CDR3 sequence is 17 residues long. The CDR3 reads CSASLQAGGEANYGYTF. Partial CDR3 DNA: TGCAGTGCTAGCCTCCAAGCAGGGGGCGAAGCTAACTATGGC.

A note on this clone: The CDR3 end is not reached by the read, which stops 3 residues before it; the germline J gene fills it in. The chain joins TRBV20-1 to TRBJ2-5; D is possibly TRBD2 (6 bases). The CDR3 is 11 residues long. The germline CDR1 and CDR2 sequences are DFQATT and SNEGSKA (reference sequence). CDR3 amino acids: CSASGGRTQYF. CDR3 DNA (partial): TGCAGTGCTAGCGGGGGACGAACC.